These 2 T cell receptor beta chains came from one sample sequenced in a study of OX40 agonist ivuxolimab in advanced cancers. Method: immunoSEQ multiplex PCR; TCRdb's copy keeps in-frame clones and lacks some. The table records approximately 40,000 clones, 88% of them present only once. The material was CD4+ or CD8+ T cells sorted from blood, obtained in a trial of the OX40 agonist ivuxolimab. All receptors come from an adult with an advanced solid tumor such as melanoma, head and neck, liver or kidney cancer.

The chain carries TRBV30 and TRBJ2-7; D possibly corresponds to TRBD1 (6 bases). V was shortened by 2 bases and J by 1 base, with 15 bases between the two germline ends. CDR1 is GTSNPN, CDR2 SVGIG, per germline (reference sequence). CDR3 length: 15 residues. CDR3 sequence: CAWSSRTVVSYEQYF. The CDR3 coding sequence is TGTGCCTGGAGTTCCCGGACAGTAGTGTCCTACGAGCAGTACTTC.

CDR3 protein: CASSHARGGADTQYF. The CDR3 coding sequence is TGTGCCAGCAGCCACGCAAGAGGGGGTGCAGATACGCAGTATTTT. This rearrangement joins TRBV7-9 to TRBJ2-3, with a tentative D call TRBD1 (6 bases). The CDR3 loop spans 15 amino acids. Trimming shortened V by 5 bases and J by 4 bases, and 16 bases separated the two germline ends. CDR1 and CDR2 from the germline V gene are SEHNR and FQNEAQ (reference sequence).